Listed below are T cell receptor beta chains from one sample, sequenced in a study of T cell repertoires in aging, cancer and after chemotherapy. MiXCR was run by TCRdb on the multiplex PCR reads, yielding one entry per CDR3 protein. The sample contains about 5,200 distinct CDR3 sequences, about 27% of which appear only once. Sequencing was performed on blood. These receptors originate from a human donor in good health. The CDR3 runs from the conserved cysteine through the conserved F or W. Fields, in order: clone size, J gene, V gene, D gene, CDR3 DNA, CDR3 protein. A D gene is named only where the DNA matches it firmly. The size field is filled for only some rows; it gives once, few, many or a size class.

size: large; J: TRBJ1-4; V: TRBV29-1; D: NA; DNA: TGCAGCGTTGAAGATAATGGCGAAAAACTGTTTTTT; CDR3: CSVEDNGEKLFF
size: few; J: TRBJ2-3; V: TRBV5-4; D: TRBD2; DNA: TGTGCCAGCAGCTCCCTAACGGGGGGAGGGAGCACAGATACGCAGTATTTT; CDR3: CASSSLTGGGSTDTQYF
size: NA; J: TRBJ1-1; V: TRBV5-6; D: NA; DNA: TGTGCCAGCAGCTTGGGGGGTGGACAGAACACTGAAGCTTTCTTT; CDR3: CASSLGGGQNTEAFF
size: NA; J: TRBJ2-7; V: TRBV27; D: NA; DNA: TGTGCCAGCAGTTTATCAGGGTACGAGCAGTACTTC; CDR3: CASSLSGYEQYF
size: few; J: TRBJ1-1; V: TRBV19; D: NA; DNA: TGTGCCAGCGCCCTTGTAGGGGGAATCACTGAAGCTTTCTTT; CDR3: CASALVGGITEAFF
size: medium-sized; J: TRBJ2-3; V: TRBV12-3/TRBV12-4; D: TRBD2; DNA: TGTGCCAGCAGTTTGGGGACTTGGCTAGCGGGGGACACAGATACGCAGTATTTT; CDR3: CASSLGTWLAGDTDTQYF
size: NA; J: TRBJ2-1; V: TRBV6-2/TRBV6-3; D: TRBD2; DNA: TGTGCCAGCAGTTACTCCCCCACTAGCGGGAGAAGCAATGAGCAGTTCTTC; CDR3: CASSYSPTSGRSNEQFF
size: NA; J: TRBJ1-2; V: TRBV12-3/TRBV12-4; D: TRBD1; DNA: TGTGCCAGCAGTTTAGCAGGGACAGGGAGCATCTATGGCTACACCTTC; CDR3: CASSLAGTGSIYGYTF
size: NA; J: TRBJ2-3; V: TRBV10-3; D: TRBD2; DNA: TGTGCCATCAGTGAGTCGAGAGCGGGAGGTGGCACAGATACGCAGTATTTT; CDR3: CAISESRAGGGTDTQYF
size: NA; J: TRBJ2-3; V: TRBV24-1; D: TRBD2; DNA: TGTGCCACCAGTCCCATAGCGGGATCAGCAGATACGCAGTATTTT; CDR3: CATSPIAGSADTQYF
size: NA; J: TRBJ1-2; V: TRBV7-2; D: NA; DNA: TGTGCCAGCAGCCAACGGACAGAGAATCGCTACACCTTC; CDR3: CASSQRTENRYTF
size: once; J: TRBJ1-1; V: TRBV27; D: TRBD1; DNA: TGTGCCAGCAGTTCCCCCCGGACAGGGCGAACTGAAGCTTTCTTT; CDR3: CASSSPRTGRTEAFF
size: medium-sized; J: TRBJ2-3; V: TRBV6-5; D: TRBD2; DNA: TGTGCCAGCAGACCTAGCGGCCTAAATACGCAGTATTTT; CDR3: CASRPSGLNTQYF
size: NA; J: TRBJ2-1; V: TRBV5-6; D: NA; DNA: TGTGCCAGCAGCTTGTATCCGGGGTTGGGGAATGAGCAGTTCTTC; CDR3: CASSLYPGLGNEQFF
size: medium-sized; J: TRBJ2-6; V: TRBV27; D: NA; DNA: TGTGCCAGCAGTTTCTTCATCTCTGGGGCCAACGTCCTGACTTTC; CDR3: CASSFFISGANVLTF
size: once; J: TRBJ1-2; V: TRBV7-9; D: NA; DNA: TGTGCCAGAAGTCTGCCCGTCGGAGGCTACACCTTC; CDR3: CARSLPVGGYTF
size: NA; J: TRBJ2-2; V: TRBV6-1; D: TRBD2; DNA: TGTGCCAGCAGTGACGGGGGGGACACCGGGGAGCTGTTTTTT; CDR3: CASSDGGDTGELFF
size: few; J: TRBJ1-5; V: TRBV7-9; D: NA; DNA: TGTGCCAGCAGCCCCAGTACGGGTCAGCCCCAGCATTTT; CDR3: CASSPSTGQPQHF
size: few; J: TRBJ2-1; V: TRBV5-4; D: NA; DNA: TGTGCCAGCAGCTTGGGGTCGTTCTCGGATGAGCAGTTCTTC; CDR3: CASSLGSFSDEQFF
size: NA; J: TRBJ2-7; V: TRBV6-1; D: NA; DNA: TGTGCCAGCAGTGAAGCACACTACGAGCAGTACTTC; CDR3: CASSEAHYEQYF
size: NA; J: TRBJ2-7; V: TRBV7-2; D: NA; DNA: TGTGCCAGCAGCTTAGACGGTTCTACGGAGCAGTACTTC; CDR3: CASSLDGSTEQYF
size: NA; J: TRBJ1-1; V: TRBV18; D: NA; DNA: TGTGCCAGCTCACCGACCGCGGCCAACACTGAAGCTTTCTTT; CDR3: CASSPTAANTEAFF
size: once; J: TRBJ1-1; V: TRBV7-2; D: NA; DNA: TGTGCCAGCAGCTTAGTGGGAGGCGCGGTGAACACTGAAGCTTTCTTT; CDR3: CASSLVGGAVNTEAFF
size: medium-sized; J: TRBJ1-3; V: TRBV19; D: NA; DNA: TGTGCCAGTAGTATGGGGCGTGACACTGGAAACACCATATATTTT; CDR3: CASSMGRDTGNTIYF
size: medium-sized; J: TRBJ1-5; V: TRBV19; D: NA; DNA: TGTGCCACCAAAGGTAGGGGTCTGGATCAGCCCCAGCATTTT; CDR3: CATKGRGLDQPQHF
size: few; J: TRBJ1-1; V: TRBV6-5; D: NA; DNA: TGTGCCAGCAGGGGAATTCACAACACTGAAGCTTTCTTT; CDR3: CASRGIHNTEAFF
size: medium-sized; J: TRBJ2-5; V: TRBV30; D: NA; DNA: TGTGCCTGGACCAAGACAACCCGGGAGACCCAGTACTTC; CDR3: CAWTKTTRETQYF
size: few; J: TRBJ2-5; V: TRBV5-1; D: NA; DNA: TGCGCCAGCAGCTTGCGGGGCGCGGGGGAGACCCAGTACTTC; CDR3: CASSLRGAGETQYF
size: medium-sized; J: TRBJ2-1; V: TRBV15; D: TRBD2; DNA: TGTGCCACCAGCAGAGGGACTAGCGGGCCCGACGGGAATGAGCAGTTCTTC; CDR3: CATSRGTSGPDGNEQFF
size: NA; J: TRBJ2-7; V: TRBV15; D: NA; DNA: TGTGCCACCAGCAGAGAAGTCGCCCAGGGGGGGGACCGCTCCTACGAGCAGTACTTC; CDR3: CATSREVAQGGDRSYEQYF